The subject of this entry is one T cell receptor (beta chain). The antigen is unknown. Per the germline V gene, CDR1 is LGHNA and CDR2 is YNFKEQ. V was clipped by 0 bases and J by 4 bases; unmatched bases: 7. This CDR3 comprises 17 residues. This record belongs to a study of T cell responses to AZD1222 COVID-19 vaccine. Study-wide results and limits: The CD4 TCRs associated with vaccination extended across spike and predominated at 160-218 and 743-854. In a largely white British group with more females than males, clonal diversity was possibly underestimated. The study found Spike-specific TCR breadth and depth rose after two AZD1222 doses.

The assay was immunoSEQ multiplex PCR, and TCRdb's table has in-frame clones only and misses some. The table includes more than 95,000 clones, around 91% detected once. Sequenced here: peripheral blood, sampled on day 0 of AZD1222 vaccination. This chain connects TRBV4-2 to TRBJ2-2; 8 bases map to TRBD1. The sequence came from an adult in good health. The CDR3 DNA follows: TGTGCCAGCAGCCAAGACGAGACAGGGGCTAGCACCGGGGAGCTGTTTTTT. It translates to CASSQDETGASTGELFF.